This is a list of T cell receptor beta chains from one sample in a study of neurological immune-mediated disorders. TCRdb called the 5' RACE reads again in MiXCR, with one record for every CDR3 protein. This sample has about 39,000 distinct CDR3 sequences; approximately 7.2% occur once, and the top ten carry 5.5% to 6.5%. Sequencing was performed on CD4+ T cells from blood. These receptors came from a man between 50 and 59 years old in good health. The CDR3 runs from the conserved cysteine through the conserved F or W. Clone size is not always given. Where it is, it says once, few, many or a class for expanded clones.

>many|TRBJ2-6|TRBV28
CASSPTGTGANVLTF
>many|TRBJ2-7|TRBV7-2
CASSRAGGVEEQYF
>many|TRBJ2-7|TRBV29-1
CSVGTPPFF
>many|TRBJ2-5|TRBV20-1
CSAPGLAARAQYF
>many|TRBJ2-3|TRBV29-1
CSVMLGSTDTQYF
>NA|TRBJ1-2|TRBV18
CASSPFQGPHPQYGYTF
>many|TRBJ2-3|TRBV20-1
CSARVERTDTQYF
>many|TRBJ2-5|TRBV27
CASSFRGPVETQYF
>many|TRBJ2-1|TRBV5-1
CASSPGGVNEQFF
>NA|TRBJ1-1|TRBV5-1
CASSSAGNTEAFF
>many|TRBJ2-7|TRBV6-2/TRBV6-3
CASTDRGLAGGRGEQYF
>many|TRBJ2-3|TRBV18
CASSPNHGLAGRSTDTQYF
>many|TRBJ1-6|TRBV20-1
CSARDYRGGSPLHF
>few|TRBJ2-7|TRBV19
CASSMTSGSSYEQYF
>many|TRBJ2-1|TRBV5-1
CASSDKTSGRALSPYNEQFF
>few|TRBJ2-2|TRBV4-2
CASSQVGGKNTGELFF
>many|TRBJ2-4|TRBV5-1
CASSPGLAGGQAKNIQYF
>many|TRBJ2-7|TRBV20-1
CSASFPGGLYEQYF
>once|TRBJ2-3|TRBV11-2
CASSWPLDLAGEDGTDTQYF
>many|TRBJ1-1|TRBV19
CASSIDLSGVRRTEAFF
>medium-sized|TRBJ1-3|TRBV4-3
CASSQDRVEILVGNTIYF
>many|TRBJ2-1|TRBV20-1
CSAKTGGSYNEQFF